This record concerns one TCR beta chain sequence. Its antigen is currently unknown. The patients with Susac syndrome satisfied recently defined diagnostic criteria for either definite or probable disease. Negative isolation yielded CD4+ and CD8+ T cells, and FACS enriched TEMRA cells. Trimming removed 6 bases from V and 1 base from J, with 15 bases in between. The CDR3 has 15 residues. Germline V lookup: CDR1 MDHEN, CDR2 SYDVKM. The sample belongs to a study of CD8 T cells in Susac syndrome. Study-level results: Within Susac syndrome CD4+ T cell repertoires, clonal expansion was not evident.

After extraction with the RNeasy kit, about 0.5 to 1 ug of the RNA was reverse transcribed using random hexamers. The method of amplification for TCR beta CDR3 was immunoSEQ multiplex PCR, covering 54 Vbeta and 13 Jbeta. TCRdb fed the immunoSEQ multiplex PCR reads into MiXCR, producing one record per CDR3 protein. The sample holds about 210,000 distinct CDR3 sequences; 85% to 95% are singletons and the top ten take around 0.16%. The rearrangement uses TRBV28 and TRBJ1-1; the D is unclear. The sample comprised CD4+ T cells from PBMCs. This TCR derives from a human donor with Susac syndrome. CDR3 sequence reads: CASREATGRNTEAFF. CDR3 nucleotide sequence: TGTGCCAGCAGAGAGGCAACGGGGAGGAACACTGAAGCTTTCTTT.